Listed here is a single T cell receptor beta chain. The target of this receptor is not known. Per-base qualities were not stored, and no clone one base away is much larger. Reading the germline V gene gives CDR1 SGHNT and CDR2 YENEEA. From the cysteine through the phenylalanine, the CDR3 covers 15 amino acids. CDR3 DNA is the only sequence kept; it has 45 bases, read in frame from the first base. The junction shows trimming of 5 bases on V and 0 bases on J, plus 13 bases between the germline ends. This sample was taken from a study of control samples from healthy donors and cancer patients (TCRdb year 2020). Library generation was performed with the immunoSEQ multiplex PCR assay. The table comes from immuneACCESS by way of TCRdb, which keeps in-frame sequences with V and J called. Part of the clones is missing from these tables; in studies checked, under half for an unresolved V gene and the rest for unknown reasons. The sample table records some 110,000 clones; more than 75% of these occur just once. The ten largest clones take up 2.3% of the sample.

The chain links TRBV11-3 with TRBJ1-2, with the D gene too uncertain to name. Material for sequencing was blood. This receptor was obtained from a woman aged 65 to 85 in good health. The DNA reads as follows: TGTGCCAGCAGCCCACACACCGAATCTAACTATGGCTACACCTTC. The translation is CASSPHTESNYGYTF.